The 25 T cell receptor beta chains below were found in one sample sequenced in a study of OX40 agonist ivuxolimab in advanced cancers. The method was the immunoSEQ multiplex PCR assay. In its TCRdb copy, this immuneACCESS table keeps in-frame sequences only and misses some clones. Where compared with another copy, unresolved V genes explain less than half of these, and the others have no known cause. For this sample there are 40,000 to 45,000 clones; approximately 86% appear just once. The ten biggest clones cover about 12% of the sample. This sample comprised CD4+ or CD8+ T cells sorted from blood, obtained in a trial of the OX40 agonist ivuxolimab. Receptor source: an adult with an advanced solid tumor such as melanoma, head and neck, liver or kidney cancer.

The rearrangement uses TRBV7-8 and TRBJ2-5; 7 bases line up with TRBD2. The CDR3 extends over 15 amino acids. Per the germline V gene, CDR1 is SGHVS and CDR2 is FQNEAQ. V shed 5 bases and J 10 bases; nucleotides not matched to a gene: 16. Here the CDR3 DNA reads TGTGCCAGCAGCGTAGGGAGACTAGCCGGCGGGGGCCAGTACTTC. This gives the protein CASSVGRLAGGGQYF.

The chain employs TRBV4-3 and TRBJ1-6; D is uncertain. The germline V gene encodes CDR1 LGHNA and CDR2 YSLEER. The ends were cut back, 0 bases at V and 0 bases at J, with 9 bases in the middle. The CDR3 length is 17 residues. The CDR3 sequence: CASSQDSASSYNSPLHF. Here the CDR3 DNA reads TGCGCCAGCAGCCAAGATAGCGCGAGCTCCTATAATTCACCCCTCCACTTT.

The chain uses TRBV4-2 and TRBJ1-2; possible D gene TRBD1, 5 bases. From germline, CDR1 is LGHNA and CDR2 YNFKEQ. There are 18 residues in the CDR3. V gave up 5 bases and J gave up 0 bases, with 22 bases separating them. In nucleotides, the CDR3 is TGTGCCAGCAGCTTGGACCGCGGATCCTCGGGACCTAACTATGGCTACACCTTC. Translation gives CASSLDRGSSGPNYGYTF.

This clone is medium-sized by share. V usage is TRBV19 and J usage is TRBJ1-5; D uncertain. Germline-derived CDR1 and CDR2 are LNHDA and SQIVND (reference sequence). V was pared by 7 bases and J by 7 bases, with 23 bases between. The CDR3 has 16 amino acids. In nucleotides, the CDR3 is TGTGCCAGTACCCCTCGAAGGGATAGGTACCGGCAGCCCCAGCATTTT. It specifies CASTPRRDRYRQPQHF.

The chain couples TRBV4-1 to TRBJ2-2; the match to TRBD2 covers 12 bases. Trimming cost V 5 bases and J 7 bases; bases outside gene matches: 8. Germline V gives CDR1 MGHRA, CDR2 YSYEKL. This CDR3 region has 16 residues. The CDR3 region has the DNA TGCGCCAGCAGCTCTCGACTAGCGGGAGAGCTCGGGGAGCTGTTTTTT. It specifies CASSSRLAGELGELFF.

The CDR3 sequence: CASSESAPAVNKAFF. The CDR3 DNA reads as TGTGCCAGCAGCGAAAGCGCCCCGGCAGTGAACAAAGCTTTCTTT. J is TRBJ1-1 and V is TRBV7-9; D is uncertain. Trimming shortened V by 5 bases and J by 9 bases, and 22 bases separated the two germline ends. CDR3 length: 15 residues. The germline CDR1 and CDR2 sequences are SEHNR and FQNEAQ (reference sequence).

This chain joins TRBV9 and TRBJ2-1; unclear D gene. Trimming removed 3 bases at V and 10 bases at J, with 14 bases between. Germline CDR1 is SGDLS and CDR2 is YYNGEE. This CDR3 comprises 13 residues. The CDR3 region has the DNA TGTGCCAGCAGCGCGACTCCCTCGAGGGAGCAGTTCTTC. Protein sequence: CASSATPSREQFF.

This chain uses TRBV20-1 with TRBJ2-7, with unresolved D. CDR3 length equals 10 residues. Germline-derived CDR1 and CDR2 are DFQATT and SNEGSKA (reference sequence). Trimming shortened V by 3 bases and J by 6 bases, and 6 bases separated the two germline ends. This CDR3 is CSASLGEQYF. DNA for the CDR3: TGCAGTGCTAGTCTCGGCGAGCAGTACTTC.

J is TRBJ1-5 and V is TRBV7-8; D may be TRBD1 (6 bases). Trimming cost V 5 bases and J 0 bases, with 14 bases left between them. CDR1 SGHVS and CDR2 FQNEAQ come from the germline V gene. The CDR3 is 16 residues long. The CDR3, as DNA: TGTGCCAGCAGCCTAACGGGGGCCTTTAGCAATCAGCCCCAGCATTTT. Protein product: CASSLTGAFSNQPQHF.

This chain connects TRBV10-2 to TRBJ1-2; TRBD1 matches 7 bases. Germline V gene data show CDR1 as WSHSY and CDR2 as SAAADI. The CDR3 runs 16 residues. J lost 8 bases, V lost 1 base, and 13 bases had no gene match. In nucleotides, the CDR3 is TGCGCCAGCAGTGAGTATGGGACAGTTGGACGCTACGGCTACACCTTC. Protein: CASSEYGTVGRYGYTF.

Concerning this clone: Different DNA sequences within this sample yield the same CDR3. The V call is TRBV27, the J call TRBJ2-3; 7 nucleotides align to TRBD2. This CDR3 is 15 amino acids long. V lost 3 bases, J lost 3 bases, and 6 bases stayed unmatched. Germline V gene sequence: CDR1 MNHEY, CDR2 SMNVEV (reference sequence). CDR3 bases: TGTGCCAGCAGTTTTGGCGGGAGAGGGACAGATACGCAGTATTTT. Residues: CASSFGGRGTDTQYF.

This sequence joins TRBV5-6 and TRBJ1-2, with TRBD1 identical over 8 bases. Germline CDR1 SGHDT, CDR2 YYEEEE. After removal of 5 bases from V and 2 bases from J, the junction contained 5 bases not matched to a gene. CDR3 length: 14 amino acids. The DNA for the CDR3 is TGTGCCAGCAGGGGGGACAGGAGGAACTATGGCTACACCTTC. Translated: CASRGDRRNYGYTF.

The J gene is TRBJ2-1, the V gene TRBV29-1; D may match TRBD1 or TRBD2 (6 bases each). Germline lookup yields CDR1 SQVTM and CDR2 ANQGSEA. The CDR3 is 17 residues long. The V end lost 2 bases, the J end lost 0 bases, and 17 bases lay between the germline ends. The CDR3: CSVEIWGAPSSYNEQFF. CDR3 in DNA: TGCAGCGTTGAAATATGGGGGGCCCCGAGCTCCTACAATGAGCAGTTCTTC.

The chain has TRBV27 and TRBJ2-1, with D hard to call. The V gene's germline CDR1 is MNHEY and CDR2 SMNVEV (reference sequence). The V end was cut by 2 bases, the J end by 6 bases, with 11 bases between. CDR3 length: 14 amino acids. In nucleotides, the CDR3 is TGTGCCAGCAGTTTACGGGCCGGGTTCAATGAGCAGTTCTTC. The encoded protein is CASSLRAGFNEQFF.

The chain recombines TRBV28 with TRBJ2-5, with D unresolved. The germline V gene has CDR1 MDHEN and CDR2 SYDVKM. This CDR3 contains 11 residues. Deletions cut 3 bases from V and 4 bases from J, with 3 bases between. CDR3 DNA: TGTGCCAGCAGTTTGGGAGAGACCCAGTACTTC. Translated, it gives CASSLGETQYF.

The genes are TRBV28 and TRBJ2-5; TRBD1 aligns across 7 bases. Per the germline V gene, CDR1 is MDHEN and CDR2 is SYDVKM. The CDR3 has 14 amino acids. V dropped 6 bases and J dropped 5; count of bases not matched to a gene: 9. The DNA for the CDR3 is TGTGCCAGCAGACCCCGGACAGGCTTTGAGACCCAGTACTTC. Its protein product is CASRPRTGFETQYF. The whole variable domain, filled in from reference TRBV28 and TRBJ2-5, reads DVKVTQSSRYLVKRTGEKVFLECVQDMDHENMFWYRQDPGLGLRLIYFSYDVKMKEKGDIPEGYSVSREKKERFSLILESASTNQTSMYLCASRPRTGFETQYFGPGTRLLVL.

The CDR3 here is CASSQEVLRTDTQYF. In DNA, the CDR3 is TGCGCCAGCAGCCAAGAGGTGCTCCGCACAGATACGCAGTATTTT. The chain has TRBV4-3 and TRBJ2-3; D is undetermined. The CDR3 is 15 residues long. The V gene's germline CDR1 is LGHNA and CDR2 YSLEER. Deletions cut 0 bases from V and 1 base from J, with 8 bases between.

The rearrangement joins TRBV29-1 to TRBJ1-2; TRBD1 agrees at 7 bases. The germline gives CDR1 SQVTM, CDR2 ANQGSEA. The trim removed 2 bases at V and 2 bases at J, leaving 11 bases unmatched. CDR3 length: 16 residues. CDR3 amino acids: CSVETGVSLENYGYTF. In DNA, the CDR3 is TGCAGCGTTGAAACAGGGGTTAGTCTCGAAAACTATGGCTACACCTTC.

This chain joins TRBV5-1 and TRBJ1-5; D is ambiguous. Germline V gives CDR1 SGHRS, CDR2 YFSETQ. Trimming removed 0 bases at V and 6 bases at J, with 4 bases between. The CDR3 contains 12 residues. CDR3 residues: CASSLEGQPQHF. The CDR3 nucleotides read TGCGCCAGCAGCTTGGAGGGTCAGCCCCAGCATTTT.

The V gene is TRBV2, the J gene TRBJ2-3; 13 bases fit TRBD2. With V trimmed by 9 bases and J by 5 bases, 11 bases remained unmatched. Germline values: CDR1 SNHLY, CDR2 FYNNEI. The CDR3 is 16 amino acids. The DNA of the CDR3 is TGTGCCAGTCTCGGACTGAGACTAGCGGGAGGAGATACGCAGTATTTT. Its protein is CASLGLRLAGGDTQYF.

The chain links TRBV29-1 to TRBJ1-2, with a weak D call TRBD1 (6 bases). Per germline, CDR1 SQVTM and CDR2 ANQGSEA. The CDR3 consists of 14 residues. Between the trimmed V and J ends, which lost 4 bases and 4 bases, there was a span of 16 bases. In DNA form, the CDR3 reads TGCAGCGTTGGGAGTGGGGACACCGTCTATGGCTACACCTTC. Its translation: CSVGSGDTVYGYTF.

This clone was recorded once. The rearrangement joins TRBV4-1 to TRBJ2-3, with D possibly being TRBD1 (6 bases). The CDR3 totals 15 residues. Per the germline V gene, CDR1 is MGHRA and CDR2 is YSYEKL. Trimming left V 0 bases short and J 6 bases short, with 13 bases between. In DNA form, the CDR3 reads TGCGCCAGCAGCCAAGATCCCCTCAGGGGTGATACGCAGTATTTT. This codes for CASSQDPLRGDTQYF.

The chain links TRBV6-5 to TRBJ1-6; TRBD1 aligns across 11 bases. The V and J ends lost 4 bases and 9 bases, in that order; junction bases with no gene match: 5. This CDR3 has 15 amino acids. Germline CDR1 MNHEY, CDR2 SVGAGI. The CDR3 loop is CASSSGQGAVSPLHF. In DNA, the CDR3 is TGTGCCAGCAGTTCAGGACAGGGGGCAGTTTCACCCCTCCACTTT.

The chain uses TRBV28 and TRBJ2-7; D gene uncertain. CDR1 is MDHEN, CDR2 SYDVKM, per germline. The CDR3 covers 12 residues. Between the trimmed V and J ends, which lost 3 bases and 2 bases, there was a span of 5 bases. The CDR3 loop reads CASSFSAYEQYF. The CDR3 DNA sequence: TGTGCCAGCAGTTTTTCGGCCTACGAGCAGTACTTC.

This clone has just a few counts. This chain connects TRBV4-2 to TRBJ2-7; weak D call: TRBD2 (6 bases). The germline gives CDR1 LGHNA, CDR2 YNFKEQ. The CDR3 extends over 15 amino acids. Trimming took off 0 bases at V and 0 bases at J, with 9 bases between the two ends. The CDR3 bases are TGTGCCAGCAGCCAAGAAGACGGGAGCTCCTACGAGCAGTACTTC. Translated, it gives CASSQEDGSSYEQYF.